A selection of T cell receptor beta chains follows, all from one sample in a study of metastatic and nonmetastatic thyroid tumors. TCRdb used MiXCR to call clones anew from the PCR reads. The repertoire includes 35,000 to 40,000 clones, about 30% of them detected once, and approximately 10% sits in the top ten. The material sequenced was blood. All receptors derive from a male donor with papillary thyroid cancer or a benign thyroid nodule (not recorded which). Some clones in this sample may be carry-over from other donors' samples. Each CDR3 is given with its conserved first and last residue. The D gene is left open where the match is weak. The size of a clone is reported for some rows only, either as once, few or many, or as a class for expanded clones.

d_gene	j_gene	abundance	v_gene	CDR3nt	CDR3aa
.	TRBJ2-7	few	TRBV6-1	TGTGCCAGCATGGGCCAGGAGGGGTCCTACGAGCAGTACTTC	CASMGQEGSYEQYF
.	TRBJ2-5	many	TRBV7-9	TGTGCCAGCAGCTTAAATGGGCAGGTACAAGAGACCCAGTACTTC	CASSLNGQVQETQYF
TRBD2	TRBJ2-7	many	TRBV9	TGTGCCAGCAGCGGGGGGGGTAGCTCCTACGAGCAGTACTTC	CASSGGGSSYEQYF
.	TRBJ1-1	medium-sized	TRBV28	TGTGCCAGCAGTCCCAGTGGGGGGCGGGTCACTGAAGCTTTCTTT	CASSPSGGRVTEAFF
.	TRBJ1-5	few	TRBV28	TGTGCCAGCAGTTCTCAGGTTGAGCCCCAGCATTTT	CASSSQVEPQHF
.	TRBJ2-3	.	TRBV9	TGTGCCAGCAGCGTAGGTGGGGCTGGGTCAGATACGCAGTATTTT	CASSVGGAGSDTQYF
TRBD1	TRBJ2-7	.	TRBV20-1	TGCAGTGACCCGACAGGGACAGAGCAGTACTTC	CSDPTGTEQYF
.	TRBJ2-3	.	TRBV7-9	TGTGCCAGCAGCTTACAAGCAGATACGCAGTATTTT	CASSLQADTQYF
.	TRBJ1-1	.	TRBV24-1	TGTGCCACCAGTGATTCCGGACGGACCGCGCGGGGGGCTTTCTTT	CATSDSGRTARGAFF
.	TRBJ2-7	few	TRBV12-3/TRBV12-4	TGTGCCAGCAGGCCAGGGGTGGTGGGTGAGCAGTACTTC	CASRPGVVGEQYF
TRBD1	TRBJ1-4	.	TRBV20-1	TGCAGTGCTAGAGTGTGGACAGGGGTTGGGGAAAAACTGTTTTTT	CSARVWTGVGEKLFF
.	TRBJ1-4	few	TRBV5-1	TGCGCCAGCAGCCAAGGGCGAAGTGTGACTAATGAAAAACTGTTTTTT	CASSQGRSVTNEKLFF
TRBD2	TRBJ2-2	few	TRBV2	TGTGCCAGCAAACTAGCGGACAACACCGGGGAGCTGTTTTTT	CASKLADNTGELFF
.	TRBJ2-2	.	TRBV5-1	TGCGCCAGCAGCTTGGCACTACTTATAAACACCGGGGAGCTGTTTTTT	CASSLALLINTGELFF
.	TRBJ1-2	.	TRBV5-1	TGCGCCAGCAGCTTGTTTACAGCCTATGGCTACACCTTC	CASSLFTAYGYTF
.	TRBJ1-5	.	TRBV7-2	TGTGCCAGCAGCTTAGGACAGGCCCATAATCAGCCCCAGCATTTT	CASSLGQAHNQPQHF
.	TRBJ1-1	.	TRBV28	TGTGCCAGCATTAAGTGGAACACTGAAGCTCTCTTT	CASIKWNTEALF
.	TRBJ2-7	.	TRBV6-4	TGTGCCAGCAGTGAGGTCCCCCCCTACGAGCAGTACTTC	CASSEVPPYEQYF
.	TRBJ1-2	medium-sized	TRBV11-2	TGTGCCAGCAGCCAAACAGAGTATGGCTACACCTTC	CASSQTEYGYTF
.	TRBJ1-5	many	TRBV7-3	TGTGCCAGCAGCCAGGGCCGCAATCAGCCCCAGCATTTT	CASSQGRNQPQHF
.	TRBJ1-1	.	TRBV7-2	TGTGCCAGCATCGGACAGCGGGATGCCGAAGCTTCCTTT	CASIGQRDAEASF
TRBD2	TRBJ2-7	few	TRBV6-2/TRBV6-3	TGTGCCAGCCTAGCGGATCCTAACACCTACGAGCAGTACTTC	CASLADPNTYEQYF
.	TRBJ2-7	many	TRBV7-9	TGTGCCAGCAGGGGGGAAACCCCCTTCTCTTACGAGCAGTACTTC	CASRGETPFSYEQYF
TRBD2	TRBJ2-4	many	TRBV6-5	TGTGCCAGCAGTTACGATAGCGGGAGACTTCAGTACTTC	CASSYDSGRLQYF
TRBD2	TRBJ2-6	many	TRBV27	TGTGCCAGCAGTCCCCGCTCCAGGGCGGGGGCTGGGGCCAACGTCCTGACTTTC	CASSPRSRAGAGANVLTF
TRBD1	TRBJ1-5	many	TRBV7-8	TGTGCCAGCAGCTTATCGGGACAGGTCGGTCAGCCCCAGCATTTT	CASSLSGQVGQPQHF
.	TRBJ1-2	.	TRBV30	TGTGCCTGGGATGAAACAGGGTACTATGGCTACACCTTC	CAWDETGYYGYTF
.	TRBJ1-3	.	TRBV12-3/TRBV12-4	TGTGCCAGCAGTTTTGGCGGGACTGGAAACACCATATATTTT	CASSFGGTGNTIYF
TRBD2	TRBJ2-3	many	TRBV14	TGTGCCAGCAGCCCCGAGCGGGATGGAGATACGCAGTATTTT	CASSPERDGDTQYF
TRBD1	TRBJ2-3	many	TRBV15	TGTGCCACCAGCAGAAGACAGGGGGTCACAGATACGCAGTATTTT	CATSRRQGVTDTQYF
.	TRBJ2-7	medium-sized	TRBV27	TGTGCCAGCAAAGAAAGGAGCTCCTACGAGCAGTACTTC	CASKERSSYEQYF
.	TRBJ2-6	few	TRBV2	TGTGCCAGCAGTGACTCCCCTGGGGCCAACGTCCTGACTTTC	CASSDSPGANVLTF
.	TRBJ1-2	many	TRBV15	TGTGCCACCAGCAGAGATTCGGAGACGGGGGGCTACACCTTC	CATSRDSETGGYTF
.	TRBJ2-3	few	TRBV24-1	TGTGCCGTACAGAAAGGGCCAGATACGCAGTATTTT	CAVQKGPDTQYF
TRBD1	TRBJ2-7	.	TRBV24-1	TGTGCCACCAGTGATTCGGGACAGCGATTACGGGAGCAGTACTTC	CATSDSGQRLREQYF
TRBD2	TRBJ2-7	medium-sized	TRBV6-1	TGTGCCAGCAGTGCAAGGGGAAGACTAGCGGGAAAGTGGGCCTACGAGCAGTACTTC	CASSARGRLAGKWAYEQYF
TRBD1	TRBJ2-5	many	TRBV5-1	TGCGCCAGCAGCTTCGACAGGGGCCGAGAGACCCAGTACTTC	CASSFDRGRETQYF
TRBD2	TRBJ2-7	.	TRBV2	TGTGCCAGCAGAAAGCTTCGGGGGGACGGGTACGAGCAGTACTTC	CASRKLRGDGYEQYF
.	TRBJ2-1	medium-sized	TRBV20-1	TGCAGTGCTAGAGGCTCTAGCGAGTACAATGAGCAGTTCTTC	CSARGSSEYNEQFF
.	TRBJ2-5	medium-sized	TRBV7-6	TGTGCCAGCAGCTCGGGGGAGACCCAGTACTTC	CASSSGETQYF
TRBD2	TRBJ2-7	many	TRBV29-1	TGCAGCGTTGCTCGGGCTAGCGGCTACGAGCAGTACTTC	CSVARASGYEQYF
TRBD1	TRBJ1-1	few	TRBV28	TGTGCCAGCAGTTTTAGGGACAGGGGATTGGGAACTGAAGCTTTCTTT	CASSFRDRGLGTEAFF
.	TRBJ2-7	medium-sized	TRBV7-3	TGTGCCAGCAGCTTATACGGAACCTCCTACGAGCAGTACTTC	CASSLYGTSYEQYF
TRBD2	TRBJ2-3	.	TRBV9	TGTGCCAGCAGCGTAGGCGGGGGGTTCGATACGCAGTATTTT	CASSVGGGFDTQYF
.	TRBJ2-1	many	TRBV6-1	TGTGCCAGCAGTGAAAATTTTGGCAATGAGCGGTTCTTC	CASSENFGNERFF
TRBD1	TRBJ2-7	.	TRBV11-2	TGTGCCAGCAGCACAATAAAGGGACAGGGGAGCTACGAGCAGTACTTC	CASSTIKGQGSYEQYF
TRBD2	TRBJ2-7	.	TRBV6-4	TGTGCCAGCAGCCCGGGACTAGCGGCCTCCTACGAGCAGTACTTC	CASSPGLAASYEQYF
TRBD1	TRBJ2-5	once	TRBV28	TGTGCCAGCCAATACCTGGGGACAGGGCGACGGGAGACCCAGTACTTC	CASQYLGTGRRETQYF
.	TRBJ1-1	many	TRBV27	TGTGCCAGTAGGCGGGGGGGGGGTGAAGCTTTCTTT	CASRRGGGEAFF
.	TRBJ2-7	.	TRBV20-1	TGCAGTGCTACCCGACAGCCGGATTACGAGCAGTACTTC	CSATRQPDYEQYF
.	TRBJ2-2	medium-sized	TRBV5-1	TGCGCCAGCAGCTTGGTCCTAAGGACTCAAAGGAACACCGGGGAGCTGTTTTTT	CASSLVLRTQRNTGELFF
.	TRBJ2-1	.	TRBV5-1	TGCGCCAGCAGCTTGGGGGGGCCCGAGGATGAGCAGTTCTTC	CASSLGGPEDEQFF
.	TRBJ2-7	many	TRBV5-5	TGTGCCAGCAGCTTGGTGGGGGGAAACGAGCAGTACTTC	CASSLVGGNEQYF
TRBD2	TRBJ2-7	medium-sized	TRBV20-1	TGCAGTGCTAGAGTTGGCGGGAGCTCCTACGAGCAGTACTTC	CSARVGGSSYEQYF
.	TRBJ2-1	once	TRBV11-2	TGTGCCAGCAGCCCCCCTGGCTGGCCACAAAGTAACAATGAGCAGTTCTTC	CASSPPGWPQSNNEQFF
.	TRBJ2-7	.	TRBV20-1	TGCAGAACAGCTGGAGAGGCGGGACGCGAGCAGTACTTC	CRTAGEAGREQYF
.	TRBJ2-1	.	TRBV7-3	TGTGCCAGCAGCTGGGACGGTAACAATGAGCAGTTCTTC	CASSWDGNNEQFF
TRBD2	TRBJ2-5	few	TRBV24-1	TGTGCCACCAGTGATTCGGTAGCGGGGGATCAAGAGACCCAGTACTTC	CATSDSVAGDQETQYF
TRBD1	TRBJ2-5	.	TRBV7-2	TGTGCCAGCAGCGCCCAGCAGGGGGCGCGGGAGACCCAGTACTTC	CASSAQQGARETQYF
TRBD1	TRBJ2-1	few	TRBV7-9	TGTGCCAGCAGCTTAGGACAGGGGAACAATGAGCAGTTCTTC	CASSLGQGNNEQFF